Each of the 5 T cell receptor beta chains below was sequenced from the same sample in a study of T cells in localized non-small cell lung cancer (dated by TCRdb to 2020 to 2022). The library was built by means of the immunoSEQ multiplex PCR assay. As stored in TCRdb, this immuneACCESS dataset retains in-frame rearrangements with V and J assigned. A fraction of the clones does not appear; measured against another copy, unresolved V genes explain less than half of the discrepancy, and the remainder lacks a known reason. This sample has roughly 1,200 clones in its table, and about a sixth of those were observed once. The ten most abundant clones make up approximately 16% of the sample. This material consisted of lung tumor tissue, taken before any cancer treatment. The receptor set was obtained from a woman aged 40 to 75 with stage II lung adenocarcinoma.

This clone was observed a handful of times. This chain uses TRBV30 with TRBJ2-2; possibly TRBD1 or TRBD2 for D (5 bases each). The CDR3 totals 14 residues. Trimming pared 3 bases from V and 6 bases from J, leaving 14 bases between. CDR1 GTSNPN and CDR2 SVGIG come from the germline V gene (reference sequence). The CDR3: CAWSWGMVAGELFF. CDR3 in DNA: TGTGCCTGGAGCTGGGGGATGGTAGCCGGGGAGCTGTTTTTT.

This clone is medium-sized (0.01 to 0.1%) in the sample. The chain is built from TRBV7-2 and TRBJ2-2; D ambiguous. CDR3 length: 13 amino acids. Germline V CDR1 and CDR2: SGHTA, FQGNSA. Deletions cut 5 bases from V and 7 bases from J, with 11 bases between. In DNA form, the CDR3 reads TGTGCCAGCAGCCTCCGGAACGGCGGGGAGCTGTTTTTT. It translates to CASSLRNGGELFF.

By its share, this clone is medium-sized. One end of the junction varies from germline; a read error may be responsible. The chain combines TRBV6-7 with TRBJ2-5; D call uncertain. TRBV6-7 falls under the ORF class, with uncertain function. This CDR3 comprises 11 residues. The CDR3 DNA is TGTGCCACCAGTACTCAAGAGACCCAGTACTTC. Its protein product is CATSTQETQYF.

This clone was seen more than once but under ten times. V gene TRBV6-8 combines with J gene TRBJ2-6; D possibly corresponds to TRBD1 (6 bases). The CDR3 is made up of 15 amino acids. CDR1 MNHGY and CDR2 SAAAGT come from the germline V gene. V was trimmed by 5 bases and J by 3 bases, leaving 11 bases between them. CDR3 in DNA: TGTGCCAGCAGTCCGGGACATGTTGGGGCCAACGTCCTGACTTTC. This gives the protein CASSPGHVGANVLTF.

CDR3 DNA sequence: TGTGCCAGCAGCTGGGACAGGGGGCTAAAGAACACCGGGGAGCTGTTTTTT. As protein: CASSWDRGLKNTGELFF. The chain couples TRBV11-3 to TRBJ2-2; TRBD1 agrees at 12 bases. Germline V gene lookup returns CDR1 SGHNT and CDR2 YENEEA. The CDR3 consists of 17 residues. V was pared by 4 bases and J by 1 base, with 4 bases of the junction left unmatched.